The 4 T cell receptor beta chains below come from one sample, sequenced in a study of post-analysis software for immune sequencing data. Antigens of these TCRs are unknown. Presence of unique molecular identifiers characterized the TCR beta cDNA libraries. TCRdb re-derived calls from the PCR reads in MiXCR, one entry per CDR3 protein. The sample contains hundreds of thousands of distinct CDR3 sequences, 44% of which appear only once. Study observations and caveats: Five or six TRBV segments were significantly more frequent in patients than in controls. TRBV5-6, TRBV5-1 and TRBV20-1 were among these segments.

The sample was blood. All receptors come from a girl between 10 and 17 years old with multiple sclerosis.

DNA for the CDR3: TGTGCCAGCAGTTTAGAAGGACTTGTTAATGAAAAACTGTTTTTT. Translation gives CASSLEGLVNEKLFF. The chain couples TRBV12-3 or TRBV12-4 to TRBJ1-4; no definite D call. The CDR3 is 15 residues long. V gave up 1 base and J gave up 4 bases, with 10 bases separating them.

This clonotype was counted a few times. The genes are TRBV5-1 and TRBJ1-1; tentative D call: TRBD1 (5 bases). Germline loops: CDR1 SGHRS, CDR2 YFSETQ. Deletions cut 0 bases from V and 0 bases from J, with 15 bases between. There are 17 residues in the CDR3. CDR3 protein: CASSLGGPRGMNTEAFF. As DNA, the CDR3 is TGCGCCAGCAGCTTGGGGGGACCGCGGGGCATGAACACTGAAGCTTTCTTT.

The chain uses TRBV20-1 and TRBJ1-2, with 9 bases aligning to TRBD1. Germline CDR1 and CDR2: DFQATT and SNEGSKA (reference sequence). Trimming took 2 bases from V and 5 from J; bases not matched to a gene: 3. This CDR3 is 13 amino acids long. The CDR3 DNA sequence: TGCAGTGCTAGAAGGACAGGGGAGTATGGCTACACCTTC. Its translation: CSARRTGEYGYTF.

In regard to this clonotype: Mismatch with germline at one junction end may stem from a read error. The chain combines TRBV20-1 with TRBJ2-5; tentatively, D is TRBD1 (6 bases). The CDR3 sequence is 14 residues long. Germline lookup yields CDR1 DFQATT and CDR2 SNEGSKA (reference sequence). The DNA for the CDR3 is TGCAGTGCTACGGGCCCAGGGGTCCAAGAGACTCAGTACTTC. Amino acids: CSATGPGVQETQYF.